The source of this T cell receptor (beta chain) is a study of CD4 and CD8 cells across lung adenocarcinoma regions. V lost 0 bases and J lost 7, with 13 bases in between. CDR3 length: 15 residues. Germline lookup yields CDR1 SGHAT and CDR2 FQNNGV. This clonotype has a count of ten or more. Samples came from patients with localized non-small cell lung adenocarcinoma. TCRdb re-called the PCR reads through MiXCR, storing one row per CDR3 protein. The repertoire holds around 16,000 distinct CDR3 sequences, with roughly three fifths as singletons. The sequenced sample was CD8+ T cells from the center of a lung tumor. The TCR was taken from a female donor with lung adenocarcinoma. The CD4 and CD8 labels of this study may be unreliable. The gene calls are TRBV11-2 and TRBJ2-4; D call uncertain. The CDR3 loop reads CASSLDFLGTNIQYF. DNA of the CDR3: TGTGCCAGCAGCTTAGATTTTCTAGGAACGAACATTCAGTACTTC.